These T cell receptor beta chains were read from a single sample in a study of cytomegalovirus exposure and HLA in healthy donors. Method: immunoSEQ multiplex PCR; TCRdb's copy keeps in-frame clones and lacks some. The data contain about 37,000 clones, almost 70% of them singletons. Sequencing was performed on PBMCs. Receptors were obtained from a man aged 40-49 years in good health and CMV-seronegative. Both conserved end residues are part of each CDR3. D genes are given only for firm matches. Size values are once, few and many counts, or a class for expanded clones, and some rows have none.

TRBJ2-3 TRBV4-2 . . CASSQYATSTDTQYF TGTGCCAGCAGCCAATATGCAACTAGCACAGATACGCAGTATTTT
TRBJ2-3 TRBV7-9 . . CASSSPSTDTQYF TGTGCCAGCAGCTCTCCCAGCACAGATACGCAGTATTTT
TRBJ1-6 TRBV6-5 TRBD1 . CASSRDRTNSPLHF TGTGCCAGCAGTCGGGACAGAACTAATTCACCCCTCCACTTT
TRBJ2-2 TRBV6-6 TRBD2 . CASRFSSGGDGELFF TGTGCCAGCAGATTCTCTAGCGGGGGAGACGGGGAGCTGTTTTTT
TRBJ2-1 TRBV27 TRBD1 . CASSLYGNRGNEQFF TGTGCCAGCAGTTTATATGGCAACAGGGGGAATGAGCAGTTCTTC
TRBJ2-7 TRBV29-1 TRBD1 . CSVTGQGFYEQYF TGCAGCGTGACGGGACAGGGATTCTACGAGCAGTACTTC
TRBJ2-3 TRBV11-2 TRBD2 . CASSLLAGGITDTQYF TGTGCCAGCAGCTTATTAGCGGGGGGTATCACAGATACGCAGTATTTT
TRBJ2-7 TRBV7-2 TRBD1 . CASRRQGGHEQYF TGTGCCAGCCGACGACAGGGTGGCCACGAGCAGTACTTC
TRBJ2-7 TRBV5-4 . . CASSLRGGGASYEQYF TGTGCCAGCAGCTTGAGGGGAGGGGGTGCTTCCTACGAGCAGTACTTC
TRBJ2-5 TRBV5-6 TRBD1 . CASTRTGEETQYF TGTGCCAGCACCCGGACAGGGGAAGAGACCCAGTACTTC
TRBJ2-1 TRBV7-9 TRBD1 few CASSLIKTGSLNEQFF TGTGCCAGCAGCTTAATTAAGACAGGGAGTCTCAATGAGCAGTTCTTC
TRBJ2-1 TRBV11-2 . once CASSGRGGAGDEQFF TGTGCCAGCAGCGGAAGGGGTGGGGCCGGTGATGAGCAGTTCTTC
TRBJ2-6 TRBV4-2 . . CASSQDGGAGANVLTF TGTGCCAGCAGCCAAGATGGGGGCGCTGGGGCCAACGTCCTGACTTTC
TRBJ2-1 TRBV7-2 TRBD1 . CASSVGTGPNEQFF TGTGCCAGCAGCGTCGGGACAGGACCAAATGAGCAGTTCTTC
TRBJ1-1 TRBV30 . . CAWSPSNTEAFF TGTGCCTGGAGTCCTTCGAACACTGAAGCTTTCTTT
TRBJ1-4 TRBV2 TRBD1 . CASSGQGGGEKLFF TGTGCCAGCAGTGGACAGGGTGGGGGTGAAAAACTGTTTTTT
TRBJ2-2 TRBV6-5 TRBD2 . CASTAGGPDTGELFF TGTGCCAGCACAGCGGGGGGGCCCGACACCGGGGAGCTGTTTTTT
TRBJ1-5 TRBV19 . . CASRGLGNQPQHF TGTGCCAGTCGAGGGCTCGGCAATCAGCCCCAGCATTTT
TRBJ1-2 TRBV27 . . CASSRAGANYGYTF TGTGCCAGCAGCCGGGCGGGGGCCAACTATGGCTACACCTTC
TRBJ2-7 TRBV28 . . CASSPIRGIEQYF TGTGCCAGCAGCCCCATCAGGGGCATCGAGCAGTACTTC
TRBJ2-7 TRBV2 . . CASSTGEPYEQYF TGTGCCAGCAGCACAGGTGAACCCTACGAGCAGTACTTC
TRBJ2-2 TRBV30 TRBD1 . CAWRTGVVAGELFF TGTGCCTGGCGGACAGGGGTGGTGGCCGGGGAGCTGTTTTTT
TRBJ2-7 TRBV28 TRBD1 once CASSPMVWDRGLREQYF TGTGCCAGCAGCCCTATGGTGTGGGACAGGGGTCTTCGGGAGCAGTACTTC
TRBJ2-7 TRBV18 TRBD1 . CASSGRDRGEQYF TGTGCCAGCTCAGGCCGGGACAGAGGCGAGCAGTACTTC
TRBJ2-7 TRBV4-3 . . CASSPSTVRAYEQYF TGCGCCAGCAGCCCCTCCACGGTACGGGCCTACGAGCAGTACTTC
TRBJ2-5 TRBV7-2 . . CASRQTLGGETQYF TGTGCCAGCAGACAAACTTTGGGGGGAGAGACCCAGTACTTC
TRBJ2-7 TRBV7-9 TRBD1 . CASSYNRQGAGEQYF TGTGCCAGCAGCTATAACCGACAGGGGGCTGGCGAGCAGTACTTC
TRBJ1-2 TRBV6-5 . few CASGVGGHYGYTF TGTGCCAGCGGCGTTGGAGGCCATTATGGCTACACCTTC
TRBJ1-2 TRBV4-1 TRBD1 . CASSQKPRDSPGYTF TGCGCCAGCAGCCAAAAGCCCCGGGACAGCCCTGGCTACACCTTC
TRBJ2-7 TRBV7-2 TRBD1 . CASSLGGQNYEQYF TGTGCCAGCAGCTTAGGGGGACAGAACTACGAGCAGTACTTC
TRBJ2-3 TRBV11-1 TRBD1 . CASSFRGQPNTDTQYF TGTGCCAGCAGCTTCCGGGGACAGCCTAACACAGATACGCAGTATTTT
TRBJ2-3 TRBV5-4 . few CASSFRGTDTQYF TGTGCCAGCAGCTTTCGAGGGACAGATACGCAGTATTTT
TRBJ2-5 TRBV2 TRBD2 . CATVQRGPETQYF TGTGCCACCGTCCAGCGGGGGCCCGAGACCCAGTACTTC
TRBJ1-5 TRBV5-6 . . CASSFGQGQPQHF TGTGCCAGCAGCTTTGGTCAGGGGCAGCCCCAGCATTTT
TRBJ2-3 TRBV6-4 TRBD2 few CASSDSAGGSTDTQYF TGTGCCAGCAGTGACAGCGCGGGGGGAAGCACAGATACGCAGTATTTT
TRBJ2-5 TRBV7-2 TRBD1 . CASSPLGTGGQETQYF TGTGCCAGCAGCCCTCTGGGGACAGGGGGCCAAGAGACCCAGTACTTC
TRBJ1-6 TRBV2 . once CASSVRVGNSPLHF TGTGCCAGCAGTGTGCGGGTCGGGAATTCACCCCTCCACTTT